This T cell receptor beta chain originates from a study of T cell responses to AZD1222 COVID-19 vaccine. Study-level background: Second-dose intervals near 4 or 12 weeks were combined. Notes on the study in general: Spike was spanned by vaccine-associated CD4 TCRs, which were dominant at 160-218 and 743-854. Spike-specific TCR breadth and depth went up after people got two AZD1222 doses. Only after the peak T cell response were repertoires sampled.

Assay: immunoSEQ multiplex PCR; the TCRdb copy retains only in-frame clones and omits some. The sample has 140,000 to 150,000 clones, more than 85% seen once. The CDR3 is made up of 14 amino acids. Germline CDR1 reads ENHRY; CDR2 reads SYGVKD. The V and J ends lost 0 bases and 3 bases respectively, with 6 bases between them. With regard to this clone: No antigen is known for it.

The specimen was peripheral blood, collected on day 0 of AZD1222 vaccination. The clonotype originates from an adult in good health. The J gene is TRBJ1-3, the V gene TRBV10-3; no reliable D call. This chain's CDR3 is CAISESGGGNTIYF. The CDR3, as DNA: TGTGCCATCAGTGAGTCAGGTGGTGGAAACACCATATATTTT.